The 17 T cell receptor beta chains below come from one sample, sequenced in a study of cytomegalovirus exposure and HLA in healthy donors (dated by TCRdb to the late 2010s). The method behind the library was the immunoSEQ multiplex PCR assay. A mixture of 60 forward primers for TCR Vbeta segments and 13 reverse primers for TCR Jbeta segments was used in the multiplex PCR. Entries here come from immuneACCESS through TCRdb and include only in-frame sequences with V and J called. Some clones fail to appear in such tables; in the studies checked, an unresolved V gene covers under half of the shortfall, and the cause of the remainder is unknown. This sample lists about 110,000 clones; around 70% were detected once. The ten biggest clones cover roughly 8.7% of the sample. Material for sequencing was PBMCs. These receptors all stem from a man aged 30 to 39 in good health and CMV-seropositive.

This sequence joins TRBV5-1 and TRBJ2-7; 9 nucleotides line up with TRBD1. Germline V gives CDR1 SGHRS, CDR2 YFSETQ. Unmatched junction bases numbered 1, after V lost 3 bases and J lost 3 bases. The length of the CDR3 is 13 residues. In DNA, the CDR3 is TGCGCCAGCAGCTGGGACAGGGACTACGAGCAGTACGTC. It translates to CASSWDRDYEQYV.

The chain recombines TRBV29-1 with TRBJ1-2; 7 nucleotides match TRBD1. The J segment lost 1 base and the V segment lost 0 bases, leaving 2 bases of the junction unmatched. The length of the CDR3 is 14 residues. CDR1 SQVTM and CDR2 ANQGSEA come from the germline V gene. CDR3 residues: CSVEDRGNNYGYTF. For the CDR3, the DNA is TGCAGCGTTGAAGACAGGGGGAATAACTATGGCTACACCTTC.

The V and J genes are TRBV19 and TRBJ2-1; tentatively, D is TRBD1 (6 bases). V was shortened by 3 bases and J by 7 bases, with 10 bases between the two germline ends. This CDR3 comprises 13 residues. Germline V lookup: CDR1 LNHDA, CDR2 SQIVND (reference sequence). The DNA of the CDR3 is TGTGCCAGTAGTATGCTAGGGGGTAATGAGCAGTTCTTC. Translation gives CASSMLGGNEQFF.

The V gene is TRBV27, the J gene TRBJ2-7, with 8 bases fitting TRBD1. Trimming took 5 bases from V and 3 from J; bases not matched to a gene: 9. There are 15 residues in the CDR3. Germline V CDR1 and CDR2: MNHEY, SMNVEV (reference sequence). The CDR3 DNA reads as TGTGCCAGCAGTCCCGGACAGGGTTTTTTCTACGAGCAGTACGTC. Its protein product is CASSPGQGFFYEQYV.

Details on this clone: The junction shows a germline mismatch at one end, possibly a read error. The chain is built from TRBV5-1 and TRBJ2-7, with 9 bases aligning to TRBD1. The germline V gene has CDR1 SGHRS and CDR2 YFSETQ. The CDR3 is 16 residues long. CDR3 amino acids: CASSSDTPGQGTPLHF. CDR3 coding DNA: TGCGCCAGCAGCTCGGACACCCCGGGACAGGGAACCCCCCTGCACTTC.

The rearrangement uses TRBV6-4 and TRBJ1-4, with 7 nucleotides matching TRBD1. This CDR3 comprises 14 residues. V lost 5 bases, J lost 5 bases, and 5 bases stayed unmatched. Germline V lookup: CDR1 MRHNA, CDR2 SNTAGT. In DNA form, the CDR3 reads TGTGCCAGCAGTCCGACAGGGCTCAATGAAAAACTGTTTTTT. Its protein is CASSPTGLNEKLFF.

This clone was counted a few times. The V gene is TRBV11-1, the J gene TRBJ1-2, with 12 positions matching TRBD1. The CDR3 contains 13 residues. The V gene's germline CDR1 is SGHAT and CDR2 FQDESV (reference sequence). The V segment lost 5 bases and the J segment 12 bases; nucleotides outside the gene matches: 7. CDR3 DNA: TGTGCCAGCAGCCCACCGGGACAGGGGGCGCACACCTTC. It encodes CASSPPGQGAHTF.

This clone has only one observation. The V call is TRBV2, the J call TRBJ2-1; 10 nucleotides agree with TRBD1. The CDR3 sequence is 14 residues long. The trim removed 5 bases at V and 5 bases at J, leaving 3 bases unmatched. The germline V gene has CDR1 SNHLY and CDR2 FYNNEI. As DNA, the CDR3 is TGTGCCAGCAGTTATGGGACAGGGGACAATGAGCAGTTCTTC. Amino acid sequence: CASSYGTGDNEQFF.

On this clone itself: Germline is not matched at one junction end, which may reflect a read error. The CDR3 DNA is TGTGCCAGCAGCGCTGATCGGACTAGCCTGAACTTC. It yields the protein CASSADRTSLNF. The rearrangement joins TRBV9 to TRBJ2-5; TRBD2 matches at 8 bases. The CDR3 is 12 amino acids. Germline V gene sequence: CDR1 SGDLS, CDR2 YYNGEE.

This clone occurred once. CDR3 nucleotide sequence: TGTGCCAGCAGTCGACTAGCGGGGGGGCCACCGCCAGAGACCCAGTACTTC. It encodes CASSRLAGGPPPETQYF. The rearrangement joins TRBV27 to TRBJ2-5; TRBD2 matches 14 bases. Germline CDR1 reads MNHEY; CDR2 reads SMNVEV (reference sequence). V dropped 5 bases and J dropped 4; count of bases not matched to a gene: 9. There are 17 residues in the CDR3.

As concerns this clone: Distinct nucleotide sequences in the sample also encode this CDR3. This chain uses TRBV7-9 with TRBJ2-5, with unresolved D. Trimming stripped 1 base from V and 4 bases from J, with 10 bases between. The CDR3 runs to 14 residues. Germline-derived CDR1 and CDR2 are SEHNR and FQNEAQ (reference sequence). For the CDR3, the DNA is TGTGCCAGCAGCTTAGAATCGTCCGGAGAGACCCAGTACTTC. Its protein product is CASSLESSGETQYF.

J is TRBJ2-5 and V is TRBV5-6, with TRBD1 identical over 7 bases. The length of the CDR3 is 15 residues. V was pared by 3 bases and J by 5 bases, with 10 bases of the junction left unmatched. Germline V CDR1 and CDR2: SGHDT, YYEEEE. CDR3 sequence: CASSYLIDRDETQYF. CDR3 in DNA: TGTGCCAGCAGCTACCTAATAGACAGGGATGAGACCCAGTACTTC.

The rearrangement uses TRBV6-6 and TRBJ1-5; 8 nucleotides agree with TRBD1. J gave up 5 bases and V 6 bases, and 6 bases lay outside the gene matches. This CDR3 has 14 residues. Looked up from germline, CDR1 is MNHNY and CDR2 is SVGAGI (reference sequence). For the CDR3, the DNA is TGTGCCAGCAGGAATCCGACAGGGGATCAGCCCCAGCATTTT. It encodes CASRNPTGDQPQHF.

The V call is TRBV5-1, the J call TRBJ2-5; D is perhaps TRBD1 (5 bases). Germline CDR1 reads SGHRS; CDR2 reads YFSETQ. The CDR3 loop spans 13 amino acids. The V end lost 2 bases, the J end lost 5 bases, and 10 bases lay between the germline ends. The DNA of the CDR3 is TGCGCCAGCAGCTTTACAGGTGTGGAGACCCAGTACTTC. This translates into CASSFTGVETQYF.

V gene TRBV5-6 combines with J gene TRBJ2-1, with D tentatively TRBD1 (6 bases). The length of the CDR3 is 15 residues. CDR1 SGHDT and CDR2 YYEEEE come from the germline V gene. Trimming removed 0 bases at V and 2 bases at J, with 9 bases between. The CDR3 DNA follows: TGTGCCAGCAGCTTGGACAGGGACCCCTACAATGAGCAGTTCTTC. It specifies CASSLDRDPYNEQFF.

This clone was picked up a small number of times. The CDR3 DNA is TGTGCCAGCAGCAGAGACAGGGGTCTCTACAATGAGCAGTTCTTC. It codes for CASSRDRGLYNEQFF. V usage is TRBV21-1 and J usage is TRBJ2-1; the D call TRBD1 from the table was never checked on the DNA. TRBV21-1 is assigned pseudogene status. The CDR3 covers 15 residues.

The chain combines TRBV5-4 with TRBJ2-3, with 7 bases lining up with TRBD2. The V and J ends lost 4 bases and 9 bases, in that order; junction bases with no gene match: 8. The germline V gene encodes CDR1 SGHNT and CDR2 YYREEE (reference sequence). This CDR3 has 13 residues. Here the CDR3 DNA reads TGTGCCAGCAGCCCCACTGCGGGAGACACGCAGTATTTT. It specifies CASSPTAGDTQYF.